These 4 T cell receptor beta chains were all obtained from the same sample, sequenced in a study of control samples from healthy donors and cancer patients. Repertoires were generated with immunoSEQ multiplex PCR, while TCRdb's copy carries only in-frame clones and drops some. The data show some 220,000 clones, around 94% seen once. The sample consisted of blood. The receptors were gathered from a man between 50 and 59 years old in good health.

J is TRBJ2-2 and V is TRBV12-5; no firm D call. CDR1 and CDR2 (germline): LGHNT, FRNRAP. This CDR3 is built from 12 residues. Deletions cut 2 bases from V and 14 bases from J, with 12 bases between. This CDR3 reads CASGLQLGKLFF. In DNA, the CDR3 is TGTGCTAGTGGTTTGCAACTGGGGAAACTGTTTTTT.

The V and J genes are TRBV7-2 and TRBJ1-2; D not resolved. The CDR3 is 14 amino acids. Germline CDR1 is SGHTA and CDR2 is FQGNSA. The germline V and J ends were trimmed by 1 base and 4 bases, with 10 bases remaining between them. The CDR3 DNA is TGTGCCAGCAGCTTAGTCCGAGGCCTCTATGGCTACACCTTC. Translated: CASSLVRGLYGYTF.

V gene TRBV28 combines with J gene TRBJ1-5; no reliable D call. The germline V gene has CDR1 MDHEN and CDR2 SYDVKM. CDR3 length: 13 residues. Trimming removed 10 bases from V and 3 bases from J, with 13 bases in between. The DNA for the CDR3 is TGTGCCACCGACTCAAACTTCAATCAGCCCCAGCATTTT. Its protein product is CATDSNFNQPQHF.

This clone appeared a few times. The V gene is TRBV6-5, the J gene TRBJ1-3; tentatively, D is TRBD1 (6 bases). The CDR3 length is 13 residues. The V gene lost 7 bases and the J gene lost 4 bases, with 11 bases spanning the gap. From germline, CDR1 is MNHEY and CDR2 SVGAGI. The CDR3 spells CASIGGAGNTIYF. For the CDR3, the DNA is TGTGCCAGCATTGGGGGCGCCGGAAACACCATATATTTT.